This TCR beta chain was captured by sequencing in a study of early T cells in non-severe SARS-CoV-2 infection. Across the whole study: Chains stayed unpaired after sequencing of bulk RNA from unsorted whole blood.

V dropped 5 bases and J dropped 7 bases, with 18 bases sitting between them. The CDR3 is made up of 15 amino acids. Germline V gene sequence: CDR1 SNHLY, CDR2 FYNNEI. TCRdb fed the 5' RACE reads into MiXCR, producing one record per CDR3 protein. The repertoire holds 45,000 or so distinct CDR3 sequences, about 25% seen once, with just over 4.5% in the top ten. The sequence derives from an adult who was a healthcare worker with PCR-confirmed SARS-CoV-2 infection or an uninfected control (not recorded which). Sequencing was performed on whole blood, taken at baseline. The J gene is TRBJ2-4, the V gene TRBV2; TRBD1 might be the D (5 bases). The CDR3 DNA is TGTGCCAGCAGTTTTCCGACAGCCGAACGGAACATTCAGTACTTC. Translation: CASSFPTAERNIQYF.